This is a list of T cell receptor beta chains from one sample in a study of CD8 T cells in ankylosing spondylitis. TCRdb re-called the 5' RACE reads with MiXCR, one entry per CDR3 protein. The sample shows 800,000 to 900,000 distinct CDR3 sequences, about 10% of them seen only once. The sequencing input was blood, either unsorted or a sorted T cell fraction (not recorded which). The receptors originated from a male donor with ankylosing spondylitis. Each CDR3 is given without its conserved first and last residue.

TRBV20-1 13 SARGTGGAWEKLF
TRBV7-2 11 ASSVFIGYEQY
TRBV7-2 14 ASSLRTSGRAFEQY
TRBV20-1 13 SAKKVAGGNQPQH
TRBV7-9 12 ASSLVSGPGELF
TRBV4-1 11 ASSQPWQHGYT
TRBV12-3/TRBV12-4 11 ASSFREYSPLH
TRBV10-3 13 AIGEGESWSYEQY
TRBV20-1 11 SASLTGFYGYT
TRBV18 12 ASSPRSTGRGQF
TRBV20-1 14 SARLALAGSYNEQF
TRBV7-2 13 ASSLNGRPNYGYT
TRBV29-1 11 SVETLHTGELF
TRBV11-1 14 ASSLRLADFQETQY
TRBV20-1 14 SARAPDRLFNQPQH
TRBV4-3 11 ASSPQLGATQY
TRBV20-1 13 SASPFGAAQETQY
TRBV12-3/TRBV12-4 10 ASRGVGEKLF
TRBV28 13 VSSPAPLEYNEQF
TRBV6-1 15 ASTPPGAAFGNQPQH
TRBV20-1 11 SASWGEDYDQY
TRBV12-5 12 ASGLLTGTLGAF
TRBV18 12 ASSPTRGRTEAF
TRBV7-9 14 ASSLGLGPGANVLT
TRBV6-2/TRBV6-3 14 ASSYSRLASSYEQY
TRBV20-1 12 SAKEGDRGYEQY
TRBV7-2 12 ASSQAAADYGYT
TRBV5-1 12 ASSLETGNTEAF
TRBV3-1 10 ASSQAHTEAF
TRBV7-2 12 ASSLKGSHTEAF
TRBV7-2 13 ASRRDRVGIYGYT